This TCR beta chain is from a study of early T cells in non-severe SARS-CoV-2 infection. MiXCR, run by TCRdb on the 5' RACE reads, gives a single entry per CDR3 protein. Of approximately 90,000 distinct CDR3 sequences listed, 9.5% to 15% are singletons. CDR1 is MNHNS and CDR2 is SASEGT in the germline V gene. V was pared by 6 bases and J by 2 bases, with 10 bases between. CDR3 size: 14 residues. The receptor comes from an adult who was a healthcare worker with PCR-confirmed SARS-CoV-2 infection or an uninfected control (not recorded which). The rearrangement links TRBV6-1 to TRBJ2-2; possibly TRBD1 for D (7 bases). The sequencing used whole blood, collected at baseline. CDR3 sequence: CASRRDRNTGELFF. The CDR3 nucleotides read TGTGCCAGCAGGCGGGACAGAAACACCGGGGAGCTGTTTTTT.